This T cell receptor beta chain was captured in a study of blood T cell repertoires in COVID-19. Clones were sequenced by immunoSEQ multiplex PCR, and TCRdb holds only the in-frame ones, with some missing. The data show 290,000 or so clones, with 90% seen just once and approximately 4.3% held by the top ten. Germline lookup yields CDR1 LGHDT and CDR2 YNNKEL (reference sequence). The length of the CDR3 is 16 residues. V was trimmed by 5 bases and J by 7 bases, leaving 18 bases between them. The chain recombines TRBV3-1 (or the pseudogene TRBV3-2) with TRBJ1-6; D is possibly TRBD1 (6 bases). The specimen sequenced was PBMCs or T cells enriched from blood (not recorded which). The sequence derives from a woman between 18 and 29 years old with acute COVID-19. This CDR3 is CASSLSTGRANSPLHF. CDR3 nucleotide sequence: TGTGCCAGCAGCTTATCGACAGGTCGGGCGAATTCACCCCTCCACTTT.